This TCR beta chain was sequenced in a study of T cells in Graves' hyperthyroidism and ophthalmopathy (dated by TCRdb to about 2019). About the investigation overall: Peripheral blood was sampled at the time of initial diagnosis, prior to any treatment. A discovery cohort of roughly 100 patients, fewer than 50 with Graves' ophthalmopathy and more than 55 with stable Graves' hyperthyroidism, was used to find distinguishing TCR V-J signatures. Whether ophthalmopathy could be predicted prospectively was tested in an independent validation cohort made up of approximately 19 hyperthyroidism patients plus 17 patients who later progressed to ophthalmopathy. The 75 to 100 discovery patients were randomly divided into training and test sets at a 7:3 ratio. Thyroid tissue and blood T-cell repertoires from about six Graves' hyperthyroidism patients were also compared in the study. Following sampling, methimazole starting at 30 mg daily was given to hyperthyroidism patients, and high-dose intravenous methylprednisolone was given to ophthalmopathy patients. The paper reports TCR Vbeta CDR3 sequencing of 135 peripheral blood samples: around 41 ophthalmopathy, some 80 hyperthyroidism and some 17 progressor patients. Overall study outcomes, separate from this receptor: In validation, the model predicted progression to ophthalmopathy a median of around six months before onset, with approximately 71% sensitivity and 72.22% specificity. Most expanded thyroid clonotypes (frequency above 0.001) were also detected in blood, suggesting blood repertoires may reflect thyroid immune responses. A 13 V-J signature model separated ophthalmopathy from stable hyperthyroidism, with over 85% sensitivity and around 84% specificity in cross-validation and 80%/75% in testing. No statistical method was used to fix the sample size in advance, and group allocation was not hidden from the investigators.

The CDR3 spans 15 residues, from the cysteine through the phenylalanine. Left in the record is the CDR3 DNA by itself, 45 bases read in frame from the first base. Trimming costs V 6 bases and J 1 base, and their ends lie 15 bases apart. The germline V gene encodes CDR1 MDHEN and CDR2 SYDVKM. TCR beta CDR3 regions were amplified from RNA transcripts. For the first round of RT-PCR on the TCR CDR3, the HTBI primer set was used together with the Qiagen OneStep RT-PCR kit. Libraries were constructed in a second round of multiplex PCR, after which size selection and purification were performed. Libraries were sequenced paired-end with 100 bp reads on an Illumina HiSeq2000. In the original analysis: SOAPnuke was used to process the raw data, throwing out any read that contained adapters or uncalled bases, had a mean Phred below 15, or lacked an exact constant-primer or identifier match. COPE v1.2.5 was used to merge the high-quality paired reads, and each unique nucleotide sequence was defined as a clonotype. MiTCR v1.1 was used to align the clonotypes against IMGT TRBV, TRBD and TRBJ reference segments. Analysis was restricted to V-J combinations with a frequency above 0.0001, which covered just over 98% of repertoires. The TCS score was defined as F50 (clonal expansion) divided by E x V (chaos), with BLOSUM62-based TCRdist calculated between CDR3 peptides within each V-J. Welch's t-statistics and random forest reduced around 550 V-J features to 10 to 15, which were used in a naive Bayes classifier (R e1071). Through fastp at Q25 and MiXCR, TCRdb rebuilt clones from the public reads, retaining in-frame beta chains. Rows with a matching CDR3 protein are joined into one entry that keeps the most common DNA and genes. These V and J calls derive from TCRdb rather than the authors' analysis. This sample gives about 350,000 distinct CDR3 sequences in total; about 18% of them show up just once. The top ten clones comprise around 4% of the sample.

Graves' hyperthyroidism was defined as stable when no progression to ophthalmopathy occurred over 18 months of follow-up. Hyperthyroidism patients were newly diagnosed, with disease duration under 2 months, and aged 18 to 65 years. Any patient with an uncontrolled infection, another autoimmune disease, pregnancy or lactation was excluded. Clinical symptoms, serum thyroxine and TRAb, thyroid ultrasound, and orbital computed tomography formed the basis for the diagnoses. PBMCs were separated from under 12 ml of fresh peripheral blood using Ficoll-Paque density gradient centrifugation. Total RNA was extracted with Trizol reagent, and quality was checked on an Agilent 2100 Bioanalyzer. This clonotype was picked up a small number of times. Its antigen is currently not known. Base qualities were left out, and no much larger clone turns up one base away.

The sequencing sample was made of blood. The sequence links TRBV28 to TRBJ2-5; TRBD1 is a possible D gene, resting on 8 matching bases. This TCR derives from a woman under 30 with Graves' hyperthyroidism. The DNA is as follows: TGTGCCAGCAGACAGGGGGGCGGGGGCCAAGAGACCCAGTACTTC. This gives the protein CASRQGGGGQETQYF. Reference TRBV28 and TRBJ2-5 genes cover what lies past the CDR3, so the full variable domain is DVKVTQSSRYLVKRTGEKVFLECVQDMDHENMFWYRQDPGLGLRLIYFSYDVKMKEKGDIPEGYSVSREKKERFSLILESASTNQTSMYLCASRQGGGGQETQYFGPGTRLLVL.